The source of this TCR beta chain is a study of blood T cells in healthy people across ages. After removal of 6 bases from V and 10 bases from J, the junction contained 8 bases not matched to a gene. This CDR3 spans 13 amino acids. The authors ran a second PCR of about 7 to 12 cycles using a sample-barcoded 5' primer and a J-beta primer mix. TCRdb ran MiXCR on the 5' RACE reads and lists one entry per CDR3 protein. The profile shows 1.2 million to 1.5 million distinct CDR3 sequences, approximately 40% of them singletons. The sequenced sample was blood. This chain links TRBV12-3 or TRBV12-4 with TRBJ1-5; TRBD1 matches at 8 bases. The TCR sequence derives from a woman aged 18 to 35 in good health. In DNA form, the CDR3 reads TGTGCCAGCAGGAAGACAGGGGTCAAACCCCAGCATTTT. Protein product: CASRKTGVKPQHF.